This paragraph covers one TCR beta chain sequence. Its antigen is unidentified. Prepared TCR beta cDNA libraries contained unique molecular identifiers. A single record per CDR3 protein comes from TCRdb applying MiXCR to the PCR reads. The sample records more than 450,000 distinct CDR3 sequences, roughly 45% being singletons. These data originate in a study of post-analysis software for immune sequencing data. At the level of the study: Patients had relapsing-remitting, secondary progressive or progressive-relapsing multiple sclerosis; some lacked subtype.

Study-level results: People with multiple sclerosis had a significantly lower normalized Chao1 diversity than controls did. Among five TRBV segments more frequent in patients than controls were TRBV5-6, TRBV5-1 and TRBV20-1.

Germline CDR1 is SGHRS and CDR2 is YFSETQ. CDR3 length equals 12 residues. V lost 6 bases and J 5 bases, leaving 9 bases between the germline ends. The rearrangement uses TRBV5-1 and TRBJ2-1; D remains unclear. Sequenced input: blood. The TCR sequence derives from a girl aged 10 to 17 with multiple sclerosis. For the CDR3, the DNA is TGCGCCAGCACCGGGCACCACAATGAGCAGTTCTTC. It encodes CASTGHHNEQFF.